This TCR beta chain was captured in a study of regulatory T cells in long-lasting Graves disease. This clonotype was picked up many times. Its antigen is unidentified. V was clipped by 5 bases and J by 5 bases, with 13 bases between them. The CDR3 runs 13 residues. CDR1 is MNHNS and CDR2 is SASEGT in the germline V gene. Time point here: persistent/refractory GD, antithyroid drugs over 5 years with positive TRAb. Making the TCR library involved RNA that had been extracted from PBMCs. EDTA tubes held approximately 10 milliliters of peripheral blood from each patient. Sequencing libraries for TCR beta were prepared with iRepertoire HTBI primers and Arm-PCR of CDR3 regions. One entry per CDR3 protein, called by TCRdb with MiXCR from the multiplex PCR reads. This sample has 250,000 to 300,000 distinct CDR3 sequences; roughly a fifth occur once, and the top ten carry more than 50%. Whole-study results and caveats: Segments TRBV28, TRBJ1-2 and TRBJ2-5 showed preferential usage in persistent disease. The TCR repertoire of persistent Graves' patients was less diverse than that of newly diagnosed ones. Clonotypes that were public and shared totalled approximately 3,000 in persistent patients versus 750 to 1,000 in new patients.

The rearrangement links TRBV6-1 to TRBJ2-7; possibly TRBD1 for D (6 bases). The TCR sequence derives from a female donor with Graves disease. The specimen was peripheral blood mononuclear cells (PBMCs), collected when the disease was refractory, from a patient treated with antithyroid drugs. The CDR3 region is CASSHRTAHEQYF. In DNA form, the CDR3 reads TGTGCCAGCAGTCACCGGACAGCCCACGAGCAGTACTTC.